Presented here are 4 T cell receptor beta chains from one specimen sequenced in a study of cytomegalovirus exposure and HLA in healthy donors. 13 Jbeta primers and 60 Vbeta primers were used for the PCR. The table came from immunoSEQ multiplex PCR; TCRdb's copy has only in-frame clones and leaves some out. The sample holds around 110,000 clones, around 62% seen once. Sequenced input: PBMCs. The source of these receptors is a woman between 40 and 55 years old in good health and CMV-seropositive.

The sample holds a few counts of this clone. V and J are TRBV27 and TRBJ2-3, with TRBD2 identical over 11 bases. The CDR3 covers 15 residues. In germline, CDR1 is MNHEY, CDR2 SMNVEV (reference sequence). Trimming at V came to 5 bases and at J to 3 bases, leaving 4 bases not matched to a gene. The CDR3 nucleotides read TGTGCCAGCAGTCTACTAGCGGGAGAAACAGATACGCAGTATTTT. The encoded protein is CASSLLAGETDTQYF.

The chain joins TRBV27 to TRBJ1-1; D is undetermined. This CDR3 spans 14 amino acids. The V end was cut by 4 bases, the J end by 4 bases, with 13 bases between. Looked up from germline, CDR1 is MNHEY and CDR2 is SMNVEV (reference sequence). CDR3 DNA: TGTGCCAGCAGTTACTACCCCCGCAGCACTGAAGCTTTCTTT. Its protein product is CASSYYPRSTEAFF.

This clone was observed once. J is TRBJ2-5 and V is TRBV7-9; D ambiguous. V gave up 5 bases and J gave up 4 bases, with 20 bases separating them. CDR3 length equals 16 residues. Germline V gene sequence: CDR1 SEHNR, CDR2 FQNEAQ (reference sequence). CDR3 protein: CASSLPRIGVGETQYF. The CDR3 DNA reads as TGTGCCAGCAGCCTACCCCGGATAGGAGTTGGAGAGACCCAGTACTTC. The full variable domain, in which reference TRBV7-9 and TRBJ2-5 provide the parts outside the CDR3, is DTGVSQNPRHKITKRGQNVTFRCDPISEHNRLYWYRQTLGQGPEFLTYFQNEAQLEKSRLLSDRFSAERPKGSFSTLEIQRTEQGDSAMYLCASSLPRIGVGETQYFGPGTRLLVL.

The chain employs TRBV4-2 and TRBJ2-6; 13 positions match TRBD2. The J segment lost 2 bases and the V segment lost 0 bases, leaving 7 bases of the junction unmatched. Germline CDR1 and CDR2: LGHNA and YNFKEQ. This CDR3 spans 20 amino acids. The CDR3 spells CASSQDGLAGELAGANVLTF. CDR3 DNA: TGTGCCAGCAGCCAAGATGGACTAGCGGGAGAGCTGGCTGGGGCCAACGTCCTGACTTTC.